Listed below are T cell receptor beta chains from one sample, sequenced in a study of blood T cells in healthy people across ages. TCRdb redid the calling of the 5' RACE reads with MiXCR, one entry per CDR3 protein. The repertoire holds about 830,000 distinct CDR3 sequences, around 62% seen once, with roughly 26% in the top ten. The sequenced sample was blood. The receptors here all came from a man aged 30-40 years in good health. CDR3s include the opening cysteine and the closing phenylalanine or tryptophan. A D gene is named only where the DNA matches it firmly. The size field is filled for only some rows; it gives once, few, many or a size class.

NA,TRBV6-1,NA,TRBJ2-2,CASSVRGPLNTGELFF,TGTGCCAGCAGTGTACGGGGCCCCCTGAACACCGGGGAGCTGTTTTTT
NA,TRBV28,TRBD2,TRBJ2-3,CATTSGGADTQYF,TGTGCCACAACTAGCGGGGGGGCAGATACGCAGTATTTT
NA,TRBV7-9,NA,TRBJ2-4,CASSLDVQPLYEQYF,TGTGCCAGCAGCTTAGACGTTCAGCCCCTGTATGAGCAGTACTTC
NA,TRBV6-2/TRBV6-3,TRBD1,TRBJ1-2,CASRHPRDSYGYTF,TGTGCCAGCAGGCATCCGAGGGACAGCTATGGCTACACCTTC
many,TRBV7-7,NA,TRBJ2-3,CASSLDLTDTQYF,TGTGCCAGCAGCTTAGACCTCACAGATACGCAGTATTTT
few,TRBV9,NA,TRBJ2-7,CASSVLASSEQYF,TGTGCCAGCAGCGTACTCGCCTCCAGCGAGCAGTACTTC
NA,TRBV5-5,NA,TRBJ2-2,CASSLQGDGELFF,TGTGCCAGCAGCTTGCAAGGTGACGGGGAGCTGTTTTTT
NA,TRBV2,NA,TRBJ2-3,CASSEGGRSDTQYF,TGTGCCAGCAGTGAAGGGGGTAGAAGTGATACGCAGTATTTT
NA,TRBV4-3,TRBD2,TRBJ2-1,CASSQGSGRGGNEQFF,TGCGCCAGCAGCCAAGGTTCCGGCCGGGGGGGCAATGAGCAGTTCTTC
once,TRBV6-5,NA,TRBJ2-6,CAGSYSKAGLVSGANVLTF,TGTGCCGGCAGTTACTCGAAGGCTGGTTTGGTCTCTGGGGCCAACGTCCTGACTTTC
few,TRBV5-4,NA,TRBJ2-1,CASTPESYNEQFF,TGTGCCAGCACCCCCGAGTCCTACAATGAGCAGTTCTTC
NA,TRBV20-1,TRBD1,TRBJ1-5,CSAQQGAGNQPQHF,TGCAGTGCTCAACAGGGGGCTGGGAATCAGCCCCAGCATTTT
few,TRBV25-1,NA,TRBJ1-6,CASRGGVNSPLHF,TGTGCCAGCAGAGGAGGGGTTAATTCACCCCTCCACTTT
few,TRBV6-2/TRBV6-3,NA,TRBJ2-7,CASSYSTSGSHEQYF,TGTGCCAGCAGTTACTCGACTTCAGGGAGCCACGAGCAGTACTTC
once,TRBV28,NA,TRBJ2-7,CASSLSGTLGVYEQYF,TGTGCCAGCAGTTTATCCGGGACCCTGGGGGTCTACGAGCAGTACTTC
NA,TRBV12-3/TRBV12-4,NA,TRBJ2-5,CASSLVQRQETQYF,TGTGCCAGCAGTTTAGTGCAGCGCCAAGAGACCCAGTACTTC
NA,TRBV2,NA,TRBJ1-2,CASSVIGGYTF,TGTGCCAGCAGTGTTATAGGCGGCTACACCTTC
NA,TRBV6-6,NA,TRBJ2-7,CASSPQGRTSYEQYF,TGTGCCAGCAGCCCTCAAGGACGGACCTCCTACGAGCAGTACTTC
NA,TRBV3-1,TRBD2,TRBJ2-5,CASSQDLAGSQETQYF,TGTGCCAGCAGCCAAGATCTAGCGGGGAGCCAAGAGACCCAGTACTTC
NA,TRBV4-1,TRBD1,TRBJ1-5,CASSQDRQGRRPQHF,TGCGCCAGCAGCCAGGATCGACAGGGACGTCGGCCCCAGCATTTT
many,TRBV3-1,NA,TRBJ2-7,CASSQVPLGEASYEQYF,TGTGCCAGCAGCCAAGTGCCCCTCGGGGAGGCATCCTACGAGCAGTACTTC
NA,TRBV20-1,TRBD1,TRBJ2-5,CSARGQGRETQYF,TGCAGTGCTCGAGGACAGGGTAGAGAGACCCAGTACTTC
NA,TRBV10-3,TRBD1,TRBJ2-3,CAISRQGSTDTQYF,TGTGCCATCAGTCGACAGGGGAGCACAGATACGCAGTATTTT
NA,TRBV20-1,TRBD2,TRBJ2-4,CSAGLADIQYF,TGCAGTGCCGGACTAGCGGACATTCAGTACTTC
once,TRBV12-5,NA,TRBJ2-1,CASGLVRETVTYNEQFF,TGTGCTAGTGGTTTGGTCAGGGAGACAGTAACATACAATGAGCAGTTCTTC
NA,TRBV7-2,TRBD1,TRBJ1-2,CASGLGQGPNYGYTF,TGTGCCAGCGGCTTAGGACAGGGGCCTAACTATGGCTACACCTTC
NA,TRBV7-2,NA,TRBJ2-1,CASSSWDGGYNEQFF,TGTGCCAGCAGCTCATGGGACGGGGGCTACAATGAGCAGTTCTTC
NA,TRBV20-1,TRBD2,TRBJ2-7,CSARGAFSGGSSYEQYF,TGCAGTGCTAGAGGTGCGTTCAGCGGGGGGAGCTCCTACGAGCAGTACTTC
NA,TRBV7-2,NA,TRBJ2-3,CASSFSRYTDTQYF,TGTGCCAGCAGCTTCTCTCGGTACACAGATACGCAGTATTTT
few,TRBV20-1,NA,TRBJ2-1,CSAGSGYNEQFF,TGCAGTGCTGGGAGCGGATACAATGAGCAGTTCTTC
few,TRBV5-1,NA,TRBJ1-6,CASSTDSNSPLHF,TGCGCCAGCAGCACAGACAGTAATTCACCCCTCCACTTT
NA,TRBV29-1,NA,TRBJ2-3,CSVEYGGGTDTQYF,TGCAGCGTTGAATACGGGGGAGGCACAGATACGCAGTATTTT
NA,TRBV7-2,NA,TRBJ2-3,CASSPRDRPDTQYF,TGTGCCAGCAGCCCGCGGGACCGCCCAGATACGCAGTATTTT
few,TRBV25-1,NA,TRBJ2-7,CASSIGGTFYEQYF,TGTGCCAGCAGTATTGGGGGGACATTCTACGAGCAGTACTTC
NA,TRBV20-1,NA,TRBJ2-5,CSAGRTPRGGETQYF,TGCAGTGCCGGCAGGACTCCCCGGGGTGGAGAGACCCAGTACTTC
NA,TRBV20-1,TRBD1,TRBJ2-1,CSTRQGANEQFF,TGCAGTACTAGGCAGGGGGCGAATGAGCAGTTCTTC
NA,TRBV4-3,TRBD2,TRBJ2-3,CASSQRSGGYTDTQYF,TGCGCCAGCAGCCAACGGTCGGGGGGTTACACAGATACGCAGTATTTT
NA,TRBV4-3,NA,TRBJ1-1,CASSQQWNTEAFF,TGCGCCAGCAGCCAACAGTGGAACACTGAAGCTTTCTTT
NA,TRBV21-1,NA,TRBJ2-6,CASSTGASGANVLTF,TGTGCCAGCAGCACTGGGGCCTCTGGGGCCAACGTCCTGACTTTC
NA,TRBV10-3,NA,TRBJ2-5,CAISEHAQETQYF,TGTGCCATCAGTGAGCATGCCCAAGAGACCCAGTACTTC
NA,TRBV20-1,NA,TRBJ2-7,CSASAPRGYEQYF,TGCAGTGCTAGCGCCCCGCGGGGTTACGAGCAGTACTTC
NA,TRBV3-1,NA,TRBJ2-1,CASSPLQLGYTNEQFF,TGTGCCAGCAGCCCCCTACAGTTAGGCTACACCAATGAGCAGTTCTTC
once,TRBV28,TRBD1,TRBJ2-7,CASSLAGGNAYEQYF,TGTGCCAGCAGTCTGGCAGGGGGTAATGCCTACGAGCAGTACTTC
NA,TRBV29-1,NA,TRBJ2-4,CSVEGRAKNIQYF,TGCAGCGTTGAGGGGCGAGCCAAAAACATTCAGTACTTC
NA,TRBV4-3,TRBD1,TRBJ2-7,CASSQRQGALGYEQYF,TGCGCCAGCAGCCAGAGACAGGGGGCCCTTGGGTACGAGCAGTACTTC
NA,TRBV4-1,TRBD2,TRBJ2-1,CASSQDYGLAYNEQFF,TGCGCCAGCAGCCAAGATTATGGACTAGCCTACAATGAGCAGTTCTTC
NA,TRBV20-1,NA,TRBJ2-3,CSARDRVFSGTDTQYF,TGCAGTGCTAGAGATCGGGTCTTTAGTGGGACAGATACGCAGTATTTT
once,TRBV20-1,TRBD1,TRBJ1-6,CSAIGTANSPLHF,TGCAGTGCTATTGGGACAGCCAATTCACCCCTCCACTTT
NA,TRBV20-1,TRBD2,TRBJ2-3,CSALPGASGDLTDTQYF,TGCAGTGCCCTCCCGGGGGCTAGCGGGGACCTCACAGATACGCAGTATTTT
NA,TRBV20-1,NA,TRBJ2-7,CSAAVPHNLFEQYF,TGCAGTGCTGCTGTACCCCACAATCTCTTCGAGCAGTACTTC
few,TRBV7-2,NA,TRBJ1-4,CASSLTSDVGSNEKLFF,TGTGCCAGCAGCTTAACGTCAGATGTAGGGAGTAATGAAAAACTGTTTTTT